The rows below give T cell receptor beta chains drawn from one sample of a study of identical twins. TCRdb redid the calling of the 5' RACE reads with MiXCR, one entry per CDR3 protein. The sample lists some 500,000 distinct CDR3 sequences, roughly 21% seen once, with 0.91% in the top ten. This same sample was also part of a study on T cells expressing NK-cell markers.

The sample comprised CD4+ T cells sorted from blood. These receptors were taken from a woman aged 18-29 years in good health. Each CDR3 is given with its conserved first and last residue. A D gene is named only where the DNA matches it firmly. For some rows the clone size is stated as once, few or many, or as a class when expanded; others skip it.

v_call,clone_size,d_call,j_call,cdr3_nt,cdr3_aa
TRBV6-5,NA,NA,TRBJ2-7,TGTGCCAGCAGTTATTTACAGGGCGCCTACGAGCAGTACTTC,CASSYLQGAYEQYF
TRBV18,few,NA,TRBJ1-2,TGTGCCAGCTCTCAAACCTTCGGGACCGATGGCTACACCTTC,CASSQTFGTDGYTF
TRBV12-3/TRBV12-4,few,NA,TRBJ2-7,TGTGCCAGCAGTTTAGAGAGAAGGAGCGAGCAGTACTTC,CASSLERRSEQYF
TRBV5-1,NA,TRBD2,TRBJ2-3,TGCGCCAGCAGCCTGGGACTAGCGATCACAGATACGCAGTATTTT,CASSLGLAITDTQYF
TRBV15,NA,NA,TRBJ2-2,TGTGCCACCAGCAGGGCTTGGGGCGGGGAGCTGTTTTTT,CATSRAWGGELFF
TRBV20-1,many,NA,TRBJ1-2,TGCAGTGCTAGGGTTAGAGGGGCCGGGAACTATGGCTACACCTTC,CSARVRGAGNYGYTF
TRBV4-3,NA,NA,TRBJ2-2,TGCGCCAGCAGCCAAGCGCCGGGACACAGCACCGGGGAGCTGTTTTTT,CASSQAPGHSTGELFF
TRBV7-9,few,NA,TRBJ2-5,TGTGCCAGCACCGTCGCCACGGAGGGGACCCAGTACTTC,CASTVATEGTQYF
TRBV4-3,NA,TRBD2,TRBJ2-1,TGCGCCAGCAGCCAAGATTCGCGGGAGCCCTACAATGAGCAGTTCTTC,CASSQDSREPYNEQFF
TRBV6-5,few,NA,TRBJ2-3,TGTGCCAGCAGTTACCAGGGCCGGGGCACAGATACGCAGTATTTT,CASSYQGRGTDTQYF
TRBV6-1,NA,TRBD1,TRBJ1-2,TGTGCCAGCAGGACAACCGGGACAGGGAACTATGGCTACACCTTC,CASRTTGTGNYGYTF
TRBV7-2,few,TRBD2,TRBJ2-7,TGTGCCAGCAGCTTAGAGACTAGCAGAGGCGAGCAGTACTTC,CASSLETSRGEQYF
TRBV5-5,few,TRBD1,TRBJ1-1,TGTGCCAGCAGCTCGAGAGCCGGGACAGCCATGAACACTGAAGCTTTCTTT,CASSSRAGTAMNTEAFF
TRBV5-1,few,NA,TRBJ2-3,TGCGCCAGCAGCTTTGATTACAGGGAGTTAGTTGCAGATACGCAGTATTTT,CASSFDYRELVADTQYF
TRBV20-1,NA,NA,TRBJ2-1,TGCAGTGCTAGAGACCCCTCCGGGCGGGGTACATACAATGAGCAGTTCTTC,CSARDPSGRGTYNEQFF
TRBV6-5,NA,NA,TRBJ1-1,TGTGCCAGCAGTTACATTAGGAATACTGAAGCTTTCTTT,CASSYIRNTEAFF
TRBV20-1,few,TRBD2,TRBJ2-7,TGCAGTGCAAAATCGCCTCCGGGACTAGCGGGAGTAGAGCAGTACTTC,CSAKSPPGLAGVEQYF
TRBV30,few,NA,TRBJ1-4,TGTGCCGGGGGGATTGAAAAACTGTTTTTT,CAGGIEKLFF
TRBV5-1,NA,NA,TRBJ1-1,TGCGCCAGCAGATACCGCACCTACACTGAAGCTTTCTTT,CASRYRTYTEAFF
TRBV12-3/TRBV12-4,few,NA,TRBJ2-6,TGTGCCAGCAGTTTAAATCCTCGGGGGATTAAGTCTGGGGCCAACGTCCTGACTTTC,CASSLNPRGIKSGANVLTF
TRBV4-3,NA,NA,TRBJ2-3,TGCGCCAGCAGCCAAGACGGGGGCCGACTCACAGATACGCAGTATTTT,CASSQDGGRLTDTQYF
TRBV9,NA,NA,TRBJ1-1,TGTGCCAGCGGGGCAGTAGGGACTGAAGCTTTCTTT,CASGAVGTEAFF
TRBV27,few,NA,TRBJ1-1,TGTGCCAGCAGTTTGACGAACACTGAAGCTTTCTTT,CASSLTNTEAFF
TRBV20-1,once,NA,TRBJ1-5,TGCAGTGCTAGCATTTGGAGCAATCAGCCCCAGCATTTT,CSASIWSNQPQHF
TRBV11-2,few,TRBD2,TRBJ2-1,TGTGCCAGCAGAACAATAGGACTAGGTGCAAATGAGCAGTTCTTC,CASRTIGLGANEQFF
TRBV20-1,few,TRBD2,TRBJ2-7,TGCAGTGCTAGAGCTAGCGGGAATTACGAGCAGTACTTC,CSARASGNYEQYF
TRBV12-3/TRBV12-4,few,TRBD2,TRBJ2-1,TGTGCCAGCAGTCCCGACCGGACTAGCGGGGGGGAATCCTACAATGAGCAGTTCTTC,CASSPDRTSGGESYNEQFF
TRBV20-1,NA,TRBD2,TRBJ2-1,TGCAGTGCTAGATTACAGCGGGGGGTCCCCAATGAGCAGTTCTTC,CSARLQRGVPNEQFF
TRBV5-5,NA,TRBD1,TRBJ1-4,TGTGCCAGCAGCTCGACTCAACTACAGGGGCGGAAGGAAAAACTGTTTTTT,CASSSTQLQGRKEKLFF
TRBV29-1,NA,NA,TRBJ2-1,TGCAGCGTTGAAGAAGGGAAGGCGAGCTCCTTCAATGAGCAGTTCTTC,CSVEEGKASSFNEQFF
TRBV7-2,NA,TRBD2,TRBJ2-1,TGTGCCAGCAGACCCACTAGCGGGAGGGCTAACAATGAGCAGTTCTTC,CASRPTSGRANNEQFF
TRBV10-3,many,NA,TRBJ2-7,TGTGCCATCAGTGACCTAACAGGTACCTACGAGCAGTACTTC,CAISDLTGTYEQYF
TRBV19,NA,NA,TRBJ2-5,TGTGCCAGTATGGGGGTCCGAGAGACCCAGTACTTC,CASMGVRETQYF
TRBV12-3/TRBV12-4,few,NA,TRBJ1-1,TGTGCCAGCAGTTTGGTTTCGGGGCCGCGGGTAGGGACTGAAGCTTTCTTT,CASSLVSGPRVGTEAFF
TRBV5-1,NA,NA,TRBJ2-3,TGCGCCAGCAGCTGGAACAGGGTGTCGACAGATACGCAGTATTTT,CASSWNRVSTDTQYF
TRBV7-7,NA,NA,TRBJ2-1,TGTGCTAGCAGTCGGGACAACCACAATGAGCAGTTCTTC,CASSRDNHNEQFF